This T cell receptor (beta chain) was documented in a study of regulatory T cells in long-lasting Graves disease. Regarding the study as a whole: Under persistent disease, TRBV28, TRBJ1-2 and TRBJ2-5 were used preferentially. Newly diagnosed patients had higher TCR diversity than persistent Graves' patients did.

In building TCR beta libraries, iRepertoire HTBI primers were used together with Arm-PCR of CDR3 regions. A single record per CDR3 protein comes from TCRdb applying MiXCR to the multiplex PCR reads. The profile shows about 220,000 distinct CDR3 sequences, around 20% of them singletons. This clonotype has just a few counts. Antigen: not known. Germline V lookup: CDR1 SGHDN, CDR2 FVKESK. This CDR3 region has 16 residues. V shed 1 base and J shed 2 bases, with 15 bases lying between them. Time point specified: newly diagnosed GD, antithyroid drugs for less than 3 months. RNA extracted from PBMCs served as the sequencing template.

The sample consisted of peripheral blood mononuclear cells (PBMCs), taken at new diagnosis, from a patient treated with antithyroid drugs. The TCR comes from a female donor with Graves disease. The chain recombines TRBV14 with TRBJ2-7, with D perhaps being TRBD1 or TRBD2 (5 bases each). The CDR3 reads CASSQGGRGRPYEQYF. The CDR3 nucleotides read TGTGCCAGCAGCCAAGGGGGACGGGGTAGACCCTACGAGCAGTACTTC.